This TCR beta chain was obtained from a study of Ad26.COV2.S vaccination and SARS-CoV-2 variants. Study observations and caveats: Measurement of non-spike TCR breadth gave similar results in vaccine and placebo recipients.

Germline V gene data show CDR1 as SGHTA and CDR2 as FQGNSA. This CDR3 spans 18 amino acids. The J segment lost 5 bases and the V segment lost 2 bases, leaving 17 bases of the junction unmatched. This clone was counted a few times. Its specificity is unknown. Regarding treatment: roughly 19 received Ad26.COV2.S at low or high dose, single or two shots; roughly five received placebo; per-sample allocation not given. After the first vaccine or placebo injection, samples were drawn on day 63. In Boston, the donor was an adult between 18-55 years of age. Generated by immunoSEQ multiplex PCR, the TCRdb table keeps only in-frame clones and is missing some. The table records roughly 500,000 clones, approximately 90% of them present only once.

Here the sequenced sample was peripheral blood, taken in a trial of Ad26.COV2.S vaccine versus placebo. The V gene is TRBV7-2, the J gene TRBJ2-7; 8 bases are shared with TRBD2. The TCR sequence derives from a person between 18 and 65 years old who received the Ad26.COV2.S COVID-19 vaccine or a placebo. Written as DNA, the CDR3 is TGTGCCAGCAGCTTAAGGCCCCCGACCGGGAGGGCCTATAACGAGCAGTACTTC. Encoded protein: CASSLRPPTGRAYNEQYF.